These 8 T cell receptor beta chains originate from one sample sequenced in a study of shared clonotypes between healthy human individuals. Assay: immunoSEQ multiplex PCR; the TCRdb copy retains only in-frame clones and omits some. The sample records more than 2 million clones, 90% to 96% being singletons. Sequencing was performed on naive CD4+ T cells sorted from blood. As for subset: CD45RA+ positively selected. The receptors were gathered from a man aged 18 to 29 in good health.

The J gene is TRBJ2-2, the V gene TRBV7-9, with 10 bases matching TRBD1. The CDR3 length is 15 residues. V was pared by 5 bases and J by 5 bases, with 5 bases of the junction left unmatched. Germline-derived CDR1 and CDR2 are SEHNR and FQNEAQ (reference sequence). The CDR3 nucleotides are TGTGCCAGCAGCCGGGGACAGGGGTATACCGGGGAGCTGTTTTTT. Protein: CASSRGQGYTGELFF. Full variable domain (remainder filled in from reference TRBV7-9 and TRBJ2-2): DTGVSQNPRHKITKRGQNVTFRCDPISEHNRLYWYRQTLGQGPEFLTYFQNEAQLEKSRLLSDRFSAERPKGSFSTLEIQRTEQGDSAMYLCASSRGQGYTGELFFGEGSRLTVL.

The chain is built from TRBV18 and TRBJ2-5; no clear D. Trimming cost V 1 base and J 7 bases, with 10 bases left between them. The CDR3 spans 13 residues. The germline CDR1 and CDR2 sequences are KGHSH and LQKENI. The CDR3 sequence: CASSPLAEGTQYF. The CDR3 coding sequence is TGTGCCAGCTCACCACTCGCAGAAGGGACCCAGTACTTC.

The V and J genes are TRBV5-1 and TRBJ1-4; tentative D call: TRBD1 (5 bases). This CDR3 region has 15 residues. The germline V gene has CDR1 SGHRS and CDR2 YFSETQ. The V end lost 0 bases, the J end lost 4 bases, and 10 bases lay between the germline ends. The CDR3 reads CASSLAGGINEKLFF. CDR3 nucleotide sequence: TGCGCCAGCAGCTTGGCCGGGGGAATTAATGAAAAACTGTTTTTT.

As concerns this clone: An end of the junction does not agree with germline; a read error may underlie this. This sequence joins TRBV6-5 and TRBJ2-7; TRBD1 matches 10 bases. The germline CDR1 and CDR2 sequences are MNHEY and SVGAGI. The CDR3 extends over 15 amino acids. The CDR3 loop reads CASSYSTGQGYGQYF. The CDR3 DNA sequence: TGTGCCAGCAGTTACTCGACGGGACAGGGGTACGGGCAGTACTTC.

The genes are TRBV11-2 and TRBJ2-7, with D tentatively TRBD1 or TRBD2 (5 bases each). The V and J ends lost 6 bases and 3 bases respectively, with 24 bases between them. The CDR3 totals 17 residues. CDR1 is SGHAT, CDR2 FQNNGV, per germline. CDR3: CASRPLWWDPADYEQYF. The CDR3 nucleotides are TGTGCCAGCAGACCACTTTGGTGGGACCCGGCGGACTACGAGCAGTACTTC.

The CDR3 region has the DNA TGTGCCATCAGTGAGCGACAACTCACTGAAGCTTTCTTT. Translated: CAISERQLTEAFF. The V gene is TRBV10-3, the J gene TRBJ1-1; unclear D gene. Germline assignment: CDR1 ENHRY and CDR2 SYGVKD. V lost 2 bases and J 4 bases, leaving 8 bases between the germline ends. This CDR3 has 13 amino acids.

As regards this clone: Other DNA sequences of this sample code for an identical CDR3. The J gene is TRBJ1-2, the V gene TRBV10-3; unclear D gene. Deletions cut 4 bases from V and 1 base from J, with 1 base between. Germline CDR1 and CDR2: ENHRY and SYGVKD. This CDR3 contains 11 residues. The chain's CDR3 is CAISGNYGYTF. As DNA, the CDR3 is TGTGCCATCAGTGGTAACTATGGCTACACCTTC.

In this sample, this clone turned up once. The same CDR3 is also encoded by other DNA sequences in this sample. The gene calls are TRBV5-6 and TRBJ1-1, with TRBD1 matching 8 bases. This CDR3 region has 15 residues. The germline V gene has CDR1 SGHDT and CDR2 YYEEEE. Losses at the gene ends were 3 bases for V and 1 base for J; bases not matched to a gene: 5. This chain's CDR3 is CASSWGDRGNTEAFF. CDR3 in DNA: TGTGCCAGCAGCTGGGGAGACAGGGGGAACACTGAAGCTTTCTTT. Drawing the rest from reference TRBV5-6 and TRBJ1-1, the complete variable domain is DAGVTQSPTHLIKTRGQQVTLRCSPKSGHDTVSWYQQALGQGPQFIFQYYEEEERQRGNFPDRFSGHQFPNYSSELNVNALLLGDSALYLCASSWGDRGNTEAFFGQGTRLTVV.